Below are 10 T cell receptor beta chains sequenced from a single sample in a study of blood T cells in healthy people across ages. Through a sample-barcoded 5' primer and a J-beta primer mix, a second PCR was run for roughly 7 to 11 cycles. TCRdb recomputed calls from the 5' RACE reads with MiXCR, one row per CDR3 protein. The sample consists of 1.5 million to 2 million distinct CDR3 sequences, 40% to 55% of them appearing once. Sequencing input: blood. The receptor set was obtained from a middle-aged woman in good health.

This clonotype was seen ten or more times. CDR3 coding DNA: TGTGCCAGCTCACCATCGGGGGAAGAGACCCAGTACTTC. This gives the protein CASSPSGEETQYF. The chain has TRBV18 and TRBJ2-5; maybe TRBD2 (6 bases). CDR1 and CDR2 from the germline V gene are KGHSH and LQKENI. V was clipped by 2 bases and J by 3 bases, with 7 bases between them. This CDR3 has 13 residues.

The rearrangement joins TRBV7-9 to TRBJ1-4; 8 bases agree with TRBD1. The germline V gene encodes CDR1 SEHNR and CDR2 FQNEAQ (reference sequence). V dropped 4 bases and J dropped 5; count of bases not matched to a gene: 6. The CDR3 loop spans 15 amino acids. This CDR3 is CASSSWTGQNEKLFF. CDR3 sequence (DNA): TGTGCCAGCAGCTCATGGACAGGGCAGAATGAAAAACTGTTTTTT.

The genes are TRBV5-1 and TRBJ1-1; unclear D gene. The CDR3 contains 12 residues. Between the trimmed V and J ends, which lost 2 bases and 3 bases, there was a span of 5 bases. CDR1 SGHRS and CDR2 YFSETQ come from the germline V gene. The CDR3: CASSFRDTEAFF. CDR3 sequence (DNA): TGCGCCAGCAGCTTCCGGGACACTGAAGCTTTCTTT.

This clonotype was detected a few times. V is TRBV20-1 and J is TRBJ2-5, with D possibly being TRBD1 or TRBD2 (5 bases each). CDR3 size: 13 residues. Per germline, CDR1 DFQATT and CDR2 SNEGSKA (reference sequence). V gave up 1 base and J gave up 5 bases, with 11 bases separating them. The CDR3 reads CSARGGVEETQYF. The CDR3 nucleotides read TGCAGTGCTAGAGGAGGGGTAGAGGAGACCCAGTACTTC.

The chain employs TRBV9 and TRBJ2-1; D is possibly TRBD2 (5 bases). V lost 7 bases, J lost 8 bases, and 19 bases lay in between. The length of the CDR3 is 14 residues. Germline V CDR1 and CDR2: SGDLS, YYNGEE. CDR3 protein: CASGFHPEGDEQFF. The CDR3 DNA reads TGTGCCAGCGGGTTTCATCCCGAGGGTGATGAGCAGTTCTTC.

The table lists this clonotype with a few counts. The genes are TRBV24-1 and TRBJ2-1; D remains unclear. V was clipped by 4 bases and J by 0 bases, with 12 bases between them. CDR1 KGHDR and CDR2 SFDVKD come from the germline V gene. There are 16 residues in the CDR3. The CDR3 reads CATSDPGRVSYNEQFF. The DNA of the CDR3 is TGTGCCACCAGTGACCCCGGACGAGTCTCCTACAATGAGCAGTTCTTC.

V and J are TRBV20-1 and TRBJ2-3; 7 nucleotides agree with TRBD1. The CDR3 is 17 residues long. Germline CDR1 DFQATT, CDR2 SNEGSKA (reference sequence). V trimming: 5 bases; J trimming: 6 bases; junction bases outside the gene matches: 20. CDR3 sequence (DNA): TGCAGTGCTCTAGGGGGCGAGACTCATCTAACCCCCGATACGCAGTATTTT. Its translation is CSALGGETHLTPDTQYF.

This clonotype has a handful of counts. CDR3 sequence: CASRRESFSGTQYF. The CDR3 DNA reads as TGTGCCAGCAGACGGGAGTCCTTCTCGGGGACCCAGTACTTC. The J gene is TRBJ2-5, the V gene TRBV6-1, with D tentatively TRBD2 (6 bases). Trimming removed 6 bases at V and 7 bases at J, with 18 bases between. CDR3 size: 14 residues. Germline-derived CDR1 and CDR2 are MNHNS and SASEGT.

In this sample, this clonotype turned up a few times. The chain couples TRBV11-2 to TRBJ1-4, with D hard to call. The CDR3 extends over 15 amino acids. V dropped 2 bases and J dropped 3 bases, with 10 bases sitting between them. Germline V gene data show CDR1 as SGHAT and CDR2 as FQNNGV. The CDR3 bases are TGTGCCAGCAGCTTATCTGGGGTGCCTAATGAAAAACTGTTTTTT. Encoded protein: CASSLSGVPNEKLFF.

V gene TRBV6-1 combines with J gene TRBJ2-4; D could derive from TRBD1 or TRBD2 (5 bases each). The DNA matches TRBJ2-7 better at its end, which makes the J call doubtful. The CDR3 is 16 amino acids. CDR1 is MNHNS, CDR2 SASEGT, per germline. CDR3 nucleotide sequence: TGTGCCAGCAGTGAACCCGGGGCTCTCCATCCCTACGAGCAGTACTTC. Protein: CASSEPGALHPYEQYF.